These 5 T cell receptor beta chains were all obtained from the same sample, sequenced in a study of PD-1 blockade in classical Hodgkin lymphoma. Assay: immunoSEQ multiplex PCR; the TCRdb copy retains only in-frame clones and omits some. The repertoire has roughly 90,000 clones, roughly 81% of them found once; the top ten carry approximately 15%. Patients all relapsed after autologous stem cell transplantation, and there was variation in brentuximab vedotin exposure. This material consisted of peripheral blood mononuclear cells (PBMCs), taken before the second cycle of nivolumab. The receptor set was obtained from a human donor with classical Hodgkin lymphoma.

The chain carries TRBV27 and TRBJ2-2; D gene uncertain. With 7 bases removed from V and 4 bases from J, the gap between germline ends came to 16 bases. Germline V gene sequence: CDR1 MNHEY, CDR2 SMNVEV (reference sequence). This CDR3 spans 15 amino acids. The CDR3, as DNA: TGTGCCAGCACCCAGGCTGGGCTCGTCACCGGGGAGCTGTTTTTT. As protein: CASTQAGLVTGELFF.

The genes are TRBV6-5 and TRBJ2-5, with a possible D match to TRBD2 (6 bases). The CDR3 spans 13 residues. V dropped 4 bases and J dropped 5 bases, with 11 bases sitting between them. In germline, CDR1 is MNHEY, CDR2 SVGAGI. DNA of the CDR3: TGTGCCAGCAGTTCGGGGGAGAGGGAGACCCAGTACTTC. Encoded protein: CASSSGERETQYF.

This clone was observed at least ten times. At one boundary the junction diverges from the germline segment, which might be a read error. CDR3 sequence (DNA): TGTGCCAGCAGCGACACCTTAGCGGGAGGGCCCCTCTTC. Protein sequence: CASSDTLAGGPLF. The V and J genes are TRBV5-4 and TRBJ2-1; TRBD2 matches 11 bases. The germline V gene encodes CDR1 SGHNT and CDR2 YYREEE (reference sequence). The CDR3 is 13 residues long.

The rearrangement links TRBV2 to TRBJ2-1; TRBD1 agrees at 8 bases. The trim removed 6 bases at V and 3 bases at J, leaving 7 bases unmatched. Germline assignment: CDR1 SNHLY and CDR2 FYNNEI. The CDR3 has 15 amino acids. CDR3 DNA sequence: TGTGCCAGCAGAGCCGGGACAGGAGGCTACAATGAGCAGTTCTTC. Amino acids: CASRAGTGGYNEQFF.

In its sample, this clone ranks as medium-sized. This chain connects TRBV28 to TRBJ2-3; D is ambiguous. The CDR3 totals 14 residues. The germline gives CDR1 MDHEN, CDR2 SYDVKM. Trimming cost V 3 bases and J 5 bases, with 12 bases left between them. This CDR3 reads CASSFGASGDTQYF. The CDR3 region has the DNA TGTGCCAGCAGTTTCGGAGCATCAGGAGATACGCAGTATTTT.